Given below is one TCR beta chain in context. The data were obtained in a study of OX40 agonist ivuxolimab in advanced cancers. The method was immunoSEQ multiplex PCR; TCRdb's version includes in-frame clones alone and lacks a portion of them. Of around 86,000 clones in the sample, more than 85% were seen once. This TCR came from an adult with an advanced solid tumor such as melanoma, head and neck, liver or kidney cancer. The starting material was CD4+ or CD8+ T cells sorted from blood, obtained in a trial of the OX40 agonist ivuxolimab.

The DNA for the CDR3 is TGTGCCAGTAGTCCCACTAGCACAGATACGCAGTATTTT. It yields the protein CASSPTSTDTQYF. J is TRBJ2-3 and V is TRBV19; no clear D gene. Trimming removed 5 bases at V and 0 bases at J, with 6 bases between. The CDR3 loop spans 13 amino acids. Germline values: CDR1 LNHDA, CDR2 SQIVND (reference sequence).